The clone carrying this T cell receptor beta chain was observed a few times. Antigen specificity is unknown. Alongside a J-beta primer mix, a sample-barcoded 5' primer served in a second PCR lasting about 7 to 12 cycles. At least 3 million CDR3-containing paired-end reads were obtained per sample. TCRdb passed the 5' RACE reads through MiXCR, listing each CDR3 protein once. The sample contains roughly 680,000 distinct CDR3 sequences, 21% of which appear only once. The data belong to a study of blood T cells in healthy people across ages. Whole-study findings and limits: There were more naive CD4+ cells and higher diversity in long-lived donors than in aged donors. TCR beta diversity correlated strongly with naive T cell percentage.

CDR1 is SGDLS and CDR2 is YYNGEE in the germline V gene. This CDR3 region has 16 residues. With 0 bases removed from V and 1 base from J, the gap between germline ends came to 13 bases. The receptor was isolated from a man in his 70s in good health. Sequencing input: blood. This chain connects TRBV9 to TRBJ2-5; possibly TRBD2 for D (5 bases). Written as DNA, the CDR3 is TGTGCCAGCAGCGTAGTCCCGAGCGGCCCCCAAGAGACCCAGTACTTC. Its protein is CASSVVPSGPQETQYF.